This TCR beta chain derives from a study of post-analysis software for immune sequencing data. General study results and limits: Diversity measured as normalized Chao1 was significantly lower in multiple sclerosis patients than in controls. Five or six TRBV segments were significantly more frequent in patients than in controls. TRBV5-6, TRBV5-1 and TRBV20-1 were among these segments.

About this clonotype itself: The antigen is undetermined.

Prepared TCR beta cDNA libraries contained unique molecular identifiers. Using its own MiXCR run on the PCR reads, TCRdb lists one record per CDR3 protein. The sample has hundreds of thousands of distinct CDR3 sequences, roughly 29% seen once; the top ten hold approximately 0.55%. The CDR3 is 17 residues long. From germline, CDR1 is KGHSH and CDR2 LQKENI. This TCR was sampled from a girl aged 10 to 17 with multiple sclerosis. The specimen was blood. This chain links TRBV18 with TRBJ2-7; D may be TRBD2 (5 bases). The DNA end is more similar to TRBJ2-4, so the J call may be wrong. The CDR3 spells CASSPPLDSRTKNIQYF. CDR3 coding DNA: TGTGCCAGCTCACCACCGTTGGACTCTAGGACCAAAAACATTCAGTACTTC.